These 3 T cell receptor beta chains were sequenced from one sample in a study of post-analysis software for immune sequencing data. Study conclusions and caveats: In patients, about 5 TRBV segments were more frequent than in controls, with TRBV5-6, TRBV5-1 and TRBV20-1 among them.

The TCR beta cDNA libraries contained unique molecular identifiers. Each CDR3 protein is one row after TCRdb ran MiXCR on the PCR reads. The sample includes approximately 570,000 distinct CDR3 sequences, 44% of them seen just once. Their antigen targets remain unknown. Sequenced sample: blood. These receptors were collected from a girl under 18 with multiple sclerosis.

The J gene is TRBJ2-1, the V gene TRBV15, with 8 bases lining up with TRBD2. The V segment lost 4 bases and the J segment 1 base; nucleotides outside the gene matches: 12. This CDR3 contains 18 residues. The germline CDR1 and CDR2 sequences are LNHNV and YYDKDF (reference sequence). The CDR3 sequence: CATSTPPGRGASYNEQFF. CDR3 bases: TGTGCCACCAGCACTCCCCCGGGGCGGGGGGCTTCCTACAATGAGCAGTTCTTC.

V and J are TRBV7-2 and TRBJ1-4; D gene ambiguous. V lost 4 bases, J lost 0 bases, and 6 bases lay in between. The CDR3 runs 14 residues. CDR1 and CDR2 (germline): SGHTA, FQGNSA. This CDR3 reads CASSSDSTNEKLFF. CDR3 DNA: TGTGCCAGCAGCTCGGACTCAACTAATGAAAAACTGTTTTTT.

The chain links TRBV3-1 to TRBJ2-7; TRBD1 agrees at 10 bases. J gave up 6 bases and V 1 base, and 3 bases lay outside the gene matches. The CDR3 length is 14 residues. Germline-derived CDR1 and CDR2 are LGHDT and YNNKEL (reference sequence). The CDR3 protein is CASSQGGQGSEQYF. The CDR3 bases are TGTGCCAGCAGCCAAGGGGGACAGGGGTCCGAGCAGTACTTC.